The T cell receptor (beta chain) described here comes from a study of cytomegalovirus exposure and HLA in healthy donors. Findings and caveats of the study: The productive fraction for most TCR beta V segments was about 87% or about 30% in an earlier analysis. Across donors, sequencing depth was assumed by presence/absence analyses to be roughly uniform.

Germline values: CDR1 SGHRS, CDR2 YFSETQ. The CDR3 runs 15 residues. V gave up 2 bases and J gave up 6 bases; unmatched junction bases: 6. PCR involved 60 Vbeta and 13 Jbeta primers. The method was immunoSEQ multiplex PCR; TCRdb's version includes in-frame clones alone and lacks a portion of them. The sample holds 180,000 or so clones, over 60% seen once. Note on this clone: Its antigen remains unknown.

The V call is TRBV5-1, the J call TRBJ2-3; TRBD1 matches 10 bases. The sample was PBMCs. This clonotype was obtained from a man in his forties or fifties in good health and CMV-seropositive. CDR3 coding DNA: TGCGCCAGCAGCTTCGGGACAGGGGATACCGATACGCAGTATTTT. This codes for CASSFGTGDTDTQYF. Filled out from reference TRBV5-1 and TRBJ2-3, the complete variable domain reads KAGVTQTPRYLIKTRGQQVTLSCSPISGHRSVSWYQQTPGQGLQFLFEYFSETQRNKGNFPGRFSGRQFSNSRSEMNVSTLELGDSALYLCASSFGTGDTDTQYFGPGTRLTVL.